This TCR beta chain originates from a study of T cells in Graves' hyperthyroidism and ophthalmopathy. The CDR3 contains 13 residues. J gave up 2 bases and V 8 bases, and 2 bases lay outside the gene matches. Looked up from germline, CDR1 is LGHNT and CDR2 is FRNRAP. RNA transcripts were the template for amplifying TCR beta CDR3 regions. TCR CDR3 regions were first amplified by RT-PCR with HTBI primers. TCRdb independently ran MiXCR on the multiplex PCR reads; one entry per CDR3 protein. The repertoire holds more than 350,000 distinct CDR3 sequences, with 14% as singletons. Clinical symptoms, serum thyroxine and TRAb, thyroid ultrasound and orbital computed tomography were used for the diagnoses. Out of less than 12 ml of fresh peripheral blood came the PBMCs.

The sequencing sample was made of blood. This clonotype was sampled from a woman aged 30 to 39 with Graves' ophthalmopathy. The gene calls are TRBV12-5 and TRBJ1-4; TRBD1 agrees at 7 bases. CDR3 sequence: CASSTGTNEKLFF. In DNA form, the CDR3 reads TGTGCTAGTTCGACAGGGACTAATGAAAAACTGTTTTTT.